A single sample is the source of the 19 T cell receptor beta chains below, sequenced in a study of neurological immune-mediated disorders. TCRdb reanalysed the 5' RACE reads using MiXCR and keeps one entry per CDR3 protein. The sample has approximately 41,000 distinct CDR3 sequences; around 13% are singletons. The specimen sequenced was CD4+ T cells from blood. These receptors all stem from a woman in her fifties or sixties with HTLV-1-associated myelopathy (HAM/TSP).

In its sample, this clonotype was seen many times. This CDR3 reads CAISESTGQALGPGANVLTF. CDR3 nucleotide sequence: TGTGCCATCAGTGAGTCGACGGGACAGGCGTTAGGGCCTGGGGCCAACGTCCTGACTTTC. The V gene is TRBV10-3, the J gene TRBJ2-6, with 8 nucleotides matching TRBD1. Per the germline V gene, CDR1 is ENHRY and CDR2 is SYGVKD. This CDR3 contains 20 residues. The ends lost 0 bases at V and 2 bases at J; junction bases unmatched: 12.

This clonotype was counted ten times or more. The rearrangement joins TRBV5-1 to TRBJ2-3, with TRBD2 matching 10 bases. The V gene end was trimmed by 5 bases and the J gene end by 5 bases; junction bases not matched to a gene: 5. The CDR3 covers 14 residues. The V gene's germline CDR1 is SGHRS and CDR2 YFSETQ. The CDR3 here is CASRGLAGEDTQYF. Here the CDR3 DNA reads TGCGCCAGCAGAGGTCTAGCGGGGGAAGATACGCAGTATTTT.

This clonotype was observed at least ten times. CDR3 DNA: TGTGCCAGCGCACTTTCAGGACGCCCAAAGAACACTGAAGCTTTCTTT. It is translated as CASALSGRPKNTEAFF. This chain joins TRBV6-5 and TRBJ1-1; D is unresolved. The CDR3 contains 16 residues. Trimming stripped 8 bases from V and 1 base from J, with 20 bases between. CDR1 and CDR2 from the germline V gene are MNHEY and SVGAGI.

CDR3 in amino acids: CSVTGDTEAFF. The CDR3 DNA reads as TGCAGCGTCACAGGGGACACTGAAGCTTTCTTT. V and J are TRBV29-1 and TRBJ1-1, with TRBD1 matching over 7 bases. J lost 3 bases, V lost 6 bases, and 1 base had no gene match. Germline V gene lookup returns CDR1 SQVTM and CDR2 ANQGSEA. CDR3 length equals 11 residues.

This clonotype occurred many times. The genes are TRBV5-1 and TRBJ2-3, with TRBD2 matching over 10 bases. The germline gives CDR1 SGHRS, CDR2 YFSETQ. There are 16 residues in the CDR3. V lost 7 bases to trimming and J lost 4 bases; unmatched junction nucleotides: 12. The CDR3 DNA reads as TGCGCCAGCGCGGGGACTAGCGCCGGTGGGGCAGATACGCAGTATTTT. This encodes CASAGTSAGGADTQYF.

This clonotype has a count of ten or more. The V and J genes are TRBV15 and TRBJ2-5, with 10 bases that match TRBD1. This CDR3 spans 15 amino acids. J was trimmed by 2 bases and V by 5 bases; bases with no gene match: 5. Germline CDR1 is LNHNV and CDR2 is YYDKDF (reference sequence). The CDR3 region has the DNA TGTGCCACCAGCGGAGGGACAGGGGAACAAGAGACCCAGTACTTC. Protein: CATSGGTGEQETQYF. Supplemented by reference TRBV15 and TRBJ2-5, the full variable domain reads DAMVIQNPRYQVTQFGKPVTLSCSQTLNHNVMYWYQQKSSQAPKLLFHYYDKDFNNEADTPDNFQSRRPNTSFCFLDIRSPGLGDTAMYLCATSGGTGEQETQYFGPGTRLLVL.

CDR3: CASSGPTNEKLFF. The CDR3 nucleotides are TGTGCCAGCTCAGGGCCAACTAATGAAAAACTGTTTTTT. The chain carries TRBV18 and TRBJ1-4; no clear D gene. Trimming took 5 bases from V and 0 from J, leaving 4 bases between them. Germline V CDR1 and CDR2: KGHSH, LQKENI. The CDR3 is made up of 13 amino acids.

This clonotype was observed many times. The CDR3 loop is CASSSRGVLSYEQYF. Written as DNA, the CDR3 is TGTGCCAGCAGTTCCAGAGGAGTCCTCTCCTACGAGCAGTACTTC. The chain employs TRBV27 and TRBJ2-7; D is ambiguous. The CDR3 length is 15 residues. V shed 4 bases and J shed 0 bases, with 13 bases lying between them. Germline V gene sequence: CDR1 MNHEY, CDR2 SMNVEV (reference sequence).

About this clonotype: The junction differs from germline at one of its ends, possibly a read error. This rearrangement joins TRBV9 to TRBJ1-2; TRBD1 agrees at 7 bases. The CDR3 is made up of 13 amino acids. Germline loops: CDR1 SGDLS, CDR2 YYNGEE. This chain's CDR3 is CAISVDQGGGYTF. In DNA form, the CDR3 reads TGTGCCATCAGCGTAGACCAGGGGGGCGGTTACACCTTC.

This clonotype was observed at least ten times. This rearrangement joins TRBV5-1 to TRBJ1-4, with TRBD1 matching 9 bases. V was pared by 4 bases and J by 3 bases, with 7 bases of the junction left unmatched. Germline V gene lookup returns CDR1 SGHRS and CDR2 YFSETQ. The CDR3 has 16 residues. The CDR3 DNA sequence: TGCGCCAGCAGCATACAGGGGGCAGGGGCTAATGAAAAACTGTTTTTT. This sequence encodes CASSIQGAGANEKLFF. Full variable domain (remainder filled in from reference TRBV5-1 and TRBJ1-4): KAGVTQTPRYLIKTRGQQVTLSCSPISGHRSVSWYQQTPGQGLQFLFEYFSETQRNKGNFPGRFSGRQFSNSRSEMNVSTLELGDSALYLCASSIQGAGANEKLFFGSGTQLSVL.

This clonotype has ten or more counts. The chain's CDR3 is CASSFRTDTEAFF. The CDR3 nucleotides are TGTGCCAGCAGCTTCCGAACGGACACTGAAGCTTTCTTT. The V call is TRBV7-9, the J call TRBJ1-1; D is unresolved. Per germline, CDR1 SEHNR and CDR2 FQNEAQ (reference sequence). This CDR3 has 13 amino acids. Deletions cut 3 bases from V and 3 bases from J, with 8 bases between.

In its sample, this clonotype was seen a few times. The chain couples TRBV18 to TRBJ1-5; 8 bases match TRBD1. The germline CDR1 and CDR2 sequences are KGHSH and LQKENI. The CDR3 contains 14 residues. V gave up 3 bases and J gave up 3 bases; unmatched junction bases: 1. The CDR3 DNA reads TGTGCCAGCTCACCGGGACAGGACAATCAGCCCCAGCATTTT. This encodes CASSPGQDNQPQHF.

This clonotype was observed many times. The J gene is TRBJ1-5, the V gene TRBV20-1; a possible D gene is TRBD1 (6 bases). This CDR3 spans 16 amino acids. V dropped 5 bases and J dropped 0 bases, with 17 bases sitting between them. The germline CDR1 and CDR2 sequences are DFQATT and SNEGSKA (reference sequence). CDR3 coding DNA: TGCAGTGCTCTACAGCCGTCAGGGGATAGCAATCAGCCCCAGCATTTT. Translating gives CSALQPSGDSNQPQHF.

This clonotype was seen repeatedly, ten times or more. This chain joins TRBV9 and TRBJ1-2; unclear D gene. Germline CDR1 reads SGDLS; CDR2 reads YYNGEE. There are 14 residues in the CDR3. The V gene lost 4 bases and the J gene lost 5 bases, with 15 bases spanning the gap. This CDR3 is CASSLSRTGYGYTF. The CDR3 region has the DNA TGTGCCAGCAGCCTTAGCAGGACGGGATATGGCTACACCTTC.

V is TRBV7-9 and J is TRBJ2-3; D possibly corresponds to TRBD1 (6 bases). This CDR3 spans 15 amino acids. Germline values: CDR1 SEHNR, CDR2 FQNEAQ (reference sequence). Trimming pared 3 bases from V and 5 bases from J, leaving 15 bases between. The CDR3 loop reads CASSFSRTGLDTQYF. The CDR3 nucleotides are TGTGCCAGCAGCTTTTCCCGAACAGGGTTAGATACGCAGTATTTT.

This clonotype was detected ten times or more. The genes are TRBV5-1 and TRBJ1-1; D uncertain. Trimming removed 0 bases at V and 0 bases at J, with 9 bases between. Germline lookup yields CDR1 SGHRS and CDR2 YFSETQ. The CDR3 spans 15 residues. In DNA form, the CDR3 reads TGCGCCAGCAGCTTGGATGGGAGTTTGAACACTGAAGCTTTCTTT. Protein: CASSLDGSLNTEAFF.

The rearrangement links TRBV5-1 to TRBJ1-2; D remains ambiguous. Trimming took off 5 bases at V and 4 bases at J, with 12 bases between the two ends. The CDR3 has 13 residues. Per germline, CDR1 SGHRS and CDR2 YFSETQ. CDR3 region: CASSSTQRYGYTF. Here the CDR3 DNA reads TGCGCCAGCAGTTCTACCCAGCGCTATGGCTACACCTTC.

The V and J genes are TRBV10-2 and TRBJ1-2; tentative D call: TRBD1 (5 bases). CDR1 is WSHSY and CDR2 is SAAADI in the germline V gene. The germline V and J ends were trimmed by 4 bases and 4 bases, with 16 bases remaining between them. The CDR3 has 15 residues. Here the CDR3 reads CASSGGAGNLYGYTF. The CDR3 DNA reads as TGCGCCAGCAGTGGAGGGGCAGGGAACCTCTATGGCTACACCTTC.

This clonotype appeared many times. The J gene is TRBJ2-3, the V gene TRBV20-1; weak D call: TRBD2 (7 bases). The CDR3 contains 16 residues. Trimming removed 0 bases at V and 2 bases at J, with 15 bases between. Looked up from germline, CDR1 is DFQATT and CDR2 is SNEGSKA (reference sequence). CDR3 bases: TGCAGTGCTAGAGATTGGGGGGGGGGGCCCACAGATACGCAGTATTTT. Translated: CSARDWGGGPTDTQYF.